This T cell receptor (beta chain) was observed in a study of cytomegalovirus exposure and HLA in healthy donors. Study results and caveats: Immune exposure was documented only through CMV serostatus.

The PCR had 60 Vbeta and 13 Jbeta primers. Libraries were prepared by immunoSEQ multiplex PCR; TCRdb keeps only in-frame clonotypes and omits some of them. The table shows over 100,000 clones, with over 65% occurring only once. On this clone: Its target is unknown.

The receptor was isolated from a female donor in good health and CMV-seropositive. The sequencing sample was made of PBMCs.

CDR3 amino acids: CASSSSGLAAYEQYF. In DNA form, the CDR3 reads TGTGCCAGCAGCTCGTCAGGACTAGCGGCCTACGAGCAGTACTTC. The V gene is TRBV7-2, the J gene TRBJ2-7; 10 bases align to TRBD2. The CDR3 is made up of 15 amino acids. V gave up 4 bases and J gave up 2 bases; unmatched junction bases: 5. Germline V gene sequence: CDR1 SGHTA, CDR2 FQGNSA. Full variable domain (remainder filled in from reference TRBV7-2 and TRBJ2-7): GAGVSQSPSNKVTEKGKDVELRCDPISGHTALYWYRQSLGQGLEFLIYFQGNSAPDKSGLPSDRFSAERTGGSVSTLTIQRTQQEDSAVYLCASSSSGLAAYEQYFGPGTRLTVT.